The 26 T cell receptor beta chains in this list originate from one sample, sequenced in a study of graft-versus-host responses after intestinal transplantation. TCRdb's copy holds only in-frame clones and misses some; the assay was immunoSEQ multiplex PCR. Of about 40,000 clones listed, around 90% are singletons. Source: PBMCs, taken around 320 days after intestinal transplant. The receptors come from a human patient who received an intestinal transplant, so some T cells may come from the graft donor.

The chain is built from TRBV29-1 and TRBJ2-2, with 8 nucleotides matching TRBD1. The J segment lost 7 bases and the V segment lost 2 bases, leaving 6 bases of the junction unmatched. The CDR3 covers 14 residues. Germline V lookup: CDR1 SQVTM, CDR2 ANQGSEA. The DNA for the CDR3 is TGCAGCGTTGAACCGCAGGGGGCAGACGGGGAGCTGTTTTTT. Translation gives CSVEPQGADGELFF.

The chain links TRBV2 to TRBJ2-2; D is undetermined. The CDR3 has 9 residues. Trimming removed 7 bases from V and 6 bases from J, with 0 bases in between. Germline CDR1 reads SNHLY; CDR2 reads FYNNEI. In DNA form, the CDR3 reads TGTGCCAGCACCGGGGAGCTGTTTTTT. Protein product: CASTGELFF.

The genes are TRBV5-4 and TRBJ1-1; no firm D call. The CDR3 runs 15 residues. Germline V gene lookup returns CDR1 SGHNT and CDR2 YYREEE (reference sequence). Trimming removed 0 bases at V and 3 bases at J, with 12 bases between. The chain's CDR3 is CASSLEMFGYTEAFF. In DNA form, the CDR3 reads TGTGCCAGCAGCTTGGAGATGTTCGGGTACACTGAAGCTTTCTTT.

The chain has TRBV5-1 and TRBJ1-2, with a tentative D call TRBD1 (6 bases). The CDR3 has 14 amino acids. V was trimmed by 3 bases and J by 2 bases, leaving 11 bases between them. Germline assignment: CDR1 SGHRS and CDR2 YFSETQ. CDR3 protein: CASSSATGNYGYTF. CDR3 DNA: TGCGCCAGCAGCTCCGCGACAGGAAACTATGGCTACACCTTC. The full variable domain, with the rest looked up from reference TRBV5-1 and TRBJ1-2, is KAGVTQTPRYLIKTRGQQVTLSCSPISGHRSVSWYQQTPGQGLQFLFEYFSETQRNKGNFPGRFSGRQFSNSRSEMNVSTLELGDSALYLCASSSATGNYGYTFGSGTRLTVV.

V gene TRBV10-3 combines with J gene TRBJ2-1; weak D call: TRBD2 (6 bases). Germline V CDR1 and CDR2: ENHRY, SYGVKD. V was shortened by 8 bases and J by 2 bases, with 16 bases between the two germline ends. This CDR3 is built from 15 residues. CDR3 DNA sequence: TGTGCCATCTCCGCCGGGACTTCCCCCTACAATGAGCAGTTCTTC. It translates to CAISAGTSPYNEQFF.

Concerning this clone: The CDR3 does not close with the conserved phenylalanine or tryptophan, likely indicating a read error. For the CDR3, the DNA is TGTGCCAGCAGTGCCCCGGGACTCCCTTCGGGGACAGATACGCAGTATTCT. Its translation is CASSAPGLPSGTDTQYS. This chain uses TRBV6-1 with TRBJ2-3; TRBD2 is a possible D gene (6 bases). Trimming took off 4 bases at V and 3 bases at J, with 20 bases between the two ends. This CDR3 comprises 17 residues. Germline V CDR1 and CDR2: MNHNS, SASEGT.

J is TRBJ2-5 and V is TRBV6-5, with 9 bases matching TRBD1. CDR1 is MNHEY and CDR2 is SVGAGI in the germline V gene. V dropped 5 bases and J dropped 5; count of bases not matched to a gene: 9. The CDR3 has 15 residues. The CDR3 sequence: CASSRYRDREETQYF. The CDR3 coding sequence is TGTGCCAGCAGTCGCTACCGGGACAGGGAGGAGACCCAGTACTTC.

The chain carries TRBV6-5 and TRBJ1-2; D is possibly TRBD1 (6 bases). CDR1 is MNHEY, CDR2 SVGAGI, per germline. CDR3 length equals 14 residues. V shed 5 bases and J shed 6 bases, with 16 bases lying between them. The CDR3 spells CASSGAQGADGYTF. The CDR3 region has the DNA TGTGCCAGCAGTGGAGCACAGGGAGCGGATGGCTACACCTTC.

This chain connects TRBV29-1 to TRBJ2-5, with TRBD2 matching over 7 bases. V lost 3 bases, J lost 1 base, and 5 bases stayed unmatched. The CDR3 extends over 14 amino acids. The germline V gene has CDR1 SQVTM and CDR2 ANQGSEA. The DNA of the CDR3 is TGCAGCGTTGACAGCGGGGAGTCCCAAGAGACCCAGTACTTC. This sequence encodes CSVDSGESQETQYF.

This clone occurred once. CDR3 in amino acids: CASSYSRKREDQPQHF. Written as DNA, the CDR3 is TGTGCCAGCAGTTACTCGAGGAAGAGGGAAGATCAGCCCCAGCATTTT. This chain connects TRBV6-6 to TRBJ1-5; no clear D. V gave up 0 bases and J gave up 5 bases, with 14 bases separating them. Germline V gives CDR1 MNHNY, CDR2 SVGAGI (reference sequence). The CDR3 contains 16 residues.

The rearrangement uses TRBV5-5 and TRBJ2-3, with 8 positions matching TRBD2. The CDR3 loop spans 15 amino acids. V lost 7 bases, J lost 5 bases, and 12 bases stayed unmatched. Germline loops: CDR1 SGHKS, CDR2 YYEKEE (reference sequence). CDR3 DNA sequence: TGTGCCAGCGCCGAGATTAGCGGGATCGGAGATACGCAGTATTTT. Its protein is CASAEISGIGDTQYF.

This clone was counted only a few times. The V and J genes are TRBV10-1 and TRBJ2-7; TRBD1 might be the D (5 bases). The CDR3 runs to 14 residues. The V and J ends lost 4 bases and 5 bases respectively, with 15 bases between them. From germline, CDR1 is WNHNN and CDR2 SYGVQD (reference sequence). CDR3 loop: CASSGSGFPHEQYF. In DNA, the CDR3 is TGCGCCAGCAGTGGGTCAGGGTTCCCCCACGAGCAGTACTTC.

The chain uses TRBV29-1 and TRBJ2-7; D remains ambiguous. The CDR3 runs 11 residues. CDR1 and CDR2 from the germline V gene are SQVTM and ANQGSEA. V was clipped by 2 bases and J by 3 bases, with 5 bases between them. The CDR3 is CSVEQNYEQYF. CDR3 nucleotide sequence: TGCAGCGTTGAACAGAACTACGAGCAGTACTTC.

V usage is TRBV5-1 and J usage is TRBJ2-5, with D unresolved. In germline, CDR1 is SGHRS, CDR2 YFSETQ. Trimming removed 2 bases from V and 1 base from J, with 6 bases in between. This CDR3 is built from 13 residues. CDR3 in DNA: TGCGCCAGCAGCTTTACCATCCAAGAGACCCAGTACTTC. It specifies CASSFTIQETQYF.

This clone was seen just once. An end of the junction differs from the germline gene, which may be a read error. This chain joins TRBV5-1 and TRBJ2-5, with TRBD1 matching over 11 bases. Germline V lookup: CDR1 SGHRS, CDR2 YFSETQ. The CDR3 is made up of 16 amino acids. CDR3 loop: CASSSTGTGGREAQYF. The CDR3 region has the DNA TGCGCCAGCAGCTCCACCGGGACAGGGGGGAGAGAGGCCCAGTACTTC.

The chain carries TRBV6-5 and TRBJ1-6; perhaps TRBD1 as D (6 bases). The V and J ends lost 4 bases and 7 bases respectively, with 14 bases between them. Germline V lookup: CDR1 MNHEY, CDR2 SVGAGI. The CDR3 runs 15 residues. CDR3 amino acids: CASSSQGERNSPLHF. In DNA, the CDR3 is TGTGCCAGCAGTTCACAGGGCGAGAGGAATTCACCCCTCCACTTT.

This chain connects TRBV7-9 to TRBJ1-6; D gene ambiguous. The CDR3 is 12 amino acids. V was pared by 5 bases and J by 12 bases, with 11 bases between. The germline CDR1 and CDR2 sequences are SEHNR and FQNEAQ (reference sequence). CDR3 residues: CASSTPWEPLHF. In DNA form, the CDR3 reads TGTGCCAGCAGCACGCCCTGGGAACCCCTCCACTTT.

The chain uses TRBV27 and TRBJ1-6, with 9 bases that match TRBD1. The germline V gene has CDR1 MNHEY and CDR2 SMNVEV (reference sequence). The length of the CDR3 is 16 residues. Germline trimming cut 5 bases from V and 9 bases from J; bases unmatched to any gene: 11. CDR3 protein: CASSASTGGLGSPLHF. The DNA for the CDR3 is TGTGCCAGCAGTGCGTCGACAGGGGGTCTTGGTTCACCCCTCCACTTT.

V is TRBV5-4 and J is TRBJ2-7; tentative D call: TRBD2 (6 bases). Germline CDR1 reads SGHNT; CDR2 reads YYREEE (reference sequence). The CDR3 covers 13 residues. The V end was cut by 2 bases, the J end by 0 bases, with 6 bases between. CDR3 loop: CASSFGSSYEQYF. The CDR3 DNA is TGTGCCAGCAGCTTCGGGAGCTCCTACGAGCAGTACTTC.

The chain uses TRBV1 and TRBJ1-4; the table's TRBD1 call for D was not verified on the DNA. TRBV1 has pseudogene status. CDR3 length equals 17 residues. CDR3 sequence (DNA): TGCACCAGCAGCCAAGATCTGGAAGGGGTGACTAATGAAAAACTGTTTTTT. This sequence encodes CTSSQDLEGVTNEKLFF.

The chain recombines TRBV6-4 with TRBJ2-7; D not certain. V was pared by 0 bases and J by 2 bases, with 11 bases between. Germline CDR1 MRHNA, CDR2 SNTAGT. The CDR3 totals 15 residues. For the CDR3, the DNA is TGTGCCAGCAGTGACTCGGCAAAACCTCCCTACGAGCAGTACTTC. This codes for CASSDSAKPPYEQYF.

The genes are TRBV6-6 and TRBJ1-4, with a possible D match to TRBD1 (5 bases). The CDR3 has 14 amino acids. Germline assignment: CDR1 MNHNY and CDR2 SVGAGI (reference sequence). The germline V and J ends were trimmed by 5 bases and 5 bases, with 12 bases remaining between them. The CDR3 bases are TGTGCCAGCAGTCAGGGCATCTCCAATGAAAAACTGTTTTTT. Translation gives CASSQGISNEKLFF.

This clone was seen once. V and J are TRBV28 and TRBJ2-3; 12 bases line up with TRBD1. Per germline, CDR1 MDHEN and CDR2 SYDVKM. The CDR3 sequence is 17 residues long. J gave up 4 bases and V 0 bases, and 5 bases lay outside the gene matches. The CDR3 nucleotides are TGTGCCAGCAGTTTATGGGGACAGGGGGCAGGGGCAGATACGCAGTATTTT. Translating it yields CASSLWGQGAGADTQYF.

The chain couples TRBV28 to TRBJ2-7; D unclear. The CDR3 length is 15 residues. V was trimmed by 8 bases and J by 2 bases, leaving 19 bases between them. Germline values: CDR1 MDHEN, CDR2 SYDVKM. The CDR3 nucleotides are TGTGCCAGCGATACGGTTCTTGAACCTACCTACGAGCAGTACTTC. As protein: CASDTVLEPTYEQYF.

This chain joins TRBV7-2 and TRBJ2-7, with D perhaps TRBD1 or TRBD2 (5 bases each). The CDR3 extends over 14 amino acids. In germline, CDR1 is SGHTA, CDR2 FQGNSA. V lost 0 bases to trimming and J lost 2 bases, with 8 bases between them. CDR3 in amino acids: CASSLAGETYEQYF. In nucleotides, the CDR3 is TGTGCCAGCAGCTTAGCGGGGGAAACCTACGAGCAGTACTTC. Supplemented by reference TRBV7-2 and TRBJ2-7, the full variable domain reads GAGVSQSPSNKVTEKGKDVELRCDPISGHTALYWYRQSLGQGLEFLIYFQGNSAPDKSGLPSDRFSAERTGGSVSTLTIQRTQQEDSAVYLCASSLAGETYEQYFGPGTRLTVT.

This clone occurred once. The gene calls are TRBV6-5 and TRBJ2-7; 13 bases agree with TRBD2. The germline CDR1 and CDR2 sequences are MNHEY and SVGAGI. The junction had 4 bases not matched to a gene; V was cut back by 6 bases and J by 2 bases. This CDR3 is built from 15 residues. The CDR3 DNA is TGTGCCAGCAGACCGGGACTAGCGGGGACCTACGAGCAGTACTTC. It is translated as CASRPGLAGTYEQYF.